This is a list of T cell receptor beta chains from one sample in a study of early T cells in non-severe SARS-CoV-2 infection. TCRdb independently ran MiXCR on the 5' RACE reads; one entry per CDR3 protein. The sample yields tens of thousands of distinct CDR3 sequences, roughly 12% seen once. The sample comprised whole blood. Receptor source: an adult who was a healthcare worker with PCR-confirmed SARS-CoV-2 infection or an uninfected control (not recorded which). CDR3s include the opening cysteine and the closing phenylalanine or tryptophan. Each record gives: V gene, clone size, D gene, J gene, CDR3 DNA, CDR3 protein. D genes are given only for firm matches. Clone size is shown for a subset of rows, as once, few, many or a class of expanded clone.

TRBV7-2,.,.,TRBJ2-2,TGTGCCAGCAGCTGGTACAGAACCACCGGGGAGCTGTTTTTT,CASSWYRTTGELFF
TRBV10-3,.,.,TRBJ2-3,TGTGCCCTATCAGCGGCAGGGGACACAGATACGCAGTATTTT,CALSAAGDTDTQYF
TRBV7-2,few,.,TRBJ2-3,TGTGCCAGCAGCCCCGGGGCAGGCACAGATACGCAGTATTTT,CASSPGAGTDTQYF
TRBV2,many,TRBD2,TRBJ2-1,TGTGCCAGCAGTGATTGGACTAGCGGGAGTAATGAGCAGTTCTTC,CASSDWTSGSNEQFF
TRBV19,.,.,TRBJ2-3,TGTGCCAGTAGCTTGGGGACTTTAAGCACAGATACGCAGTATTTT,CASSLGTLSTDTQYF
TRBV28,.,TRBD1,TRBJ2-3,TGTGCCACCGGACAGGGGATCACAGATACGCAGTATTTT,CATGQGITDTQYF
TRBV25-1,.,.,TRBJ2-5,TGTGCCAGCCGGGGAGGGGGAGAGACCCAGTACTTC,CASRGGGETQYF
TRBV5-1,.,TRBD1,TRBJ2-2,TGCGCCAGCAAGGGTCAGGGGGCCACCGGGGAGCTGTTTTTT,CASKGQGATGELFF
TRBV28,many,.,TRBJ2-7,TGTGCCAGCAGTTTAAGCAGTTACGAGCAGTACTTC,CASSLSSYEQYF
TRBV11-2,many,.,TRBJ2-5,TGTGCCAGCAGCTTAGGACAGACGGAAGAGACCCAGTACTTC,CASSLGQTEETQYF
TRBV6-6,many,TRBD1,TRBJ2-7,TGTGCCAGCAGTCCGAGACAGGGGGCCGCCTACGAGCAGTACTTC,CASSPRQGAAYEQYF
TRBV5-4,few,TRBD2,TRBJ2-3,TGTGCCAGCAGCACGCGGGGGACAGATACGCAGTATTTT,CASSTRGTDTQYF
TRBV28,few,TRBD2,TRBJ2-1,TGTGCCAGCAGAGAAGCGGGAGCATCCTACAATGAGCAGTTCTTC,CASREAGASYNEQFF
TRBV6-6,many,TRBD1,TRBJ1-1,TGTGCCAGCAGCCCGCGGAACGACAGGGGAAACACTGAAGCTTTCTTT,CASSPRNDRGNTEAFF